Listed below are T cell receptor beta chains from one sample, sequenced in a study of blood T cell repertoires in COVID-19. Some clones are missing from TCRdb's copy, which holds only in-frame ones; the method was immunoSEQ multiplex PCR. The sample lists 450,000 or so clones; 75% to 90% were seen once. What was sequenced was peripheral blood. The receptors here all came from a man between 18 and 29 years old with COVID-19, enrolled during active disease. CDR3s leave out the opening cysteine and the closing phenylalanine or tryptophan. Each record gives: V gene, J gene, D gene, CDR3 protein. The D gene is left open where the match is weak.

v_gene: TRBV10-3
j_gene: TRBJ1-1
d_gene: TRBD1
CDR3aa: AIRDRGQTEAF

v_gene: TRBV11-2
j_gene: TRBJ2-1
d_gene: TRBD2
CDR3aa: ASSRGGTYNEQF

v_gene: TRBV7-9
j_gene: TRBJ2-5
d_gene: TRBD1
CDR3aa: ASSGSGDRESQY

v_gene: TRBV7-9
j_gene: TRBJ2-1
d_gene: -
CDR3aa: ASRLFYNEQF

v_gene: TRBV9
j_gene: TRBJ2-2
d_gene: -
CDR3aa: ASSASPGELF

v_gene: TRBV19
j_gene: TRBJ2-2
d_gene: TRBD2
CDR3aa: ASKRLAGVSNTGELF

v_gene: TRBV6-2/TRBV6-3
j_gene: TRBJ1-2
d_gene: -
CDR3aa: ASSYSYGYT

v_gene: TRBV5-1
j_gene: TRBJ2-7
d_gene: TRBD1
CDR3aa: ASSFGQEAYEQY

v_gene: TRBV27
j_gene: TRBJ1-6
d_gene: -
CDR3aa: ASSLYQPSLQYNSPLH

v_gene: TRBV6-2/TRBV6-3
j_gene: TRBJ1-2
d_gene: -
CDR3aa: ASSLTSPRQNGYT

v_gene: TRBV4-2
j_gene: TRBJ2-1
d_gene: TRBD2
CDR3aa: ASSQDVTSGYRNYNEQF

v_gene: TRBV5-1
j_gene: TRBJ2-1
d_gene: -
CDR3aa: ASSLHSGYNEQF

v_gene: TRBV4-1
j_gene: TRBJ2-7
d_gene: -
CDR3aa: ASSQGVGYEQY

v_gene: TRBV19
j_gene: TRBJ2-1
d_gene: TRBD1
CDR3aa: ASSPQWGQYNEQF

v_gene: TRBV6-2/TRBV6-3
j_gene: TRBJ2-1
d_gene: -
CDR3aa: ASSYSGGGTYNEQF

v_gene: TRBV4-1
j_gene: TRBJ2-1
d_gene: TRBD2
CDR3aa: ASSQVHGGSSYNEQF

v_gene: TRBV29-1
j_gene: TRBJ1-1
d_gene: -
CDR3aa: SVAWGDTEAF

v_gene: TRBV4-2
j_gene: TRBJ2-1
d_gene: -
CDR3aa: ASSQDFLGVKNEQF

v_gene: TRBV5-4
j_gene: TRBJ2-2
d_gene: -
CDR3aa: ASSLARGSTGELF

v_gene: TRBV7-8
j_gene: TRBJ1-2
d_gene: -
CDR3aa: ASSSSGTPYGYT

v_gene: TRBV2
j_gene: TRBJ1-1
d_gene: -
CDR3aa: ASNQGMNTEAF

v_gene: TRBV18
j_gene: TRBJ2-2
d_gene: -
CDR3aa: ASAPIGSNTGELF

v_gene: TRBV27
j_gene: TRBJ2-1
d_gene: -
CDR3aa: ASSPRSSSYNEQF

v_gene: TRBV4-1
j_gene: TRBJ2-1
d_gene: -
CDR3aa: ASSRPDRFSYNEQF

v_gene: TRBV6-5
j_gene: TRBJ2-2
d_gene: TRBD2
CDR3aa: ASSYETSGITGELF

v_gene: TRBV27
j_gene: TRBJ2-2
d_gene: -
CDR3aa: ASRVQGANTGELF

v_gene: TRBV11-2
j_gene: TRBJ2-7
d_gene: TRBD2
CDR3aa: ASSVLAGGRLDYEQY

v_gene: TRBV25-1
j_gene: TRBJ2-1
d_gene: TRBD2
CDR3aa: ASRETSGGSPTYNEQF

v_gene: TRBV7-9
j_gene: TRBJ2-2
d_gene: -
CDR3aa: ASSRSQGVGELF

v_gene: TRBV19
j_gene: TRBJ2-1
d_gene: -
CDR3aa: AFTSESSYNEQF

v_gene: TRBV19
j_gene: TRBJ2-7
d_gene: -
CDR3aa: ASSIIIGQGRYEQY

v_gene: TRBV14
j_gene: TRBJ2-1
d_gene: TRBD2
CDR3aa: ASSLPGGTPGAYNEQF

v_gene: TRBV5-4
j_gene: TRBJ1-2
d_gene: -
CDR3aa: ASSPTQNRAHGYT

v_gene: TRBV19
j_gene: TRBJ2-6
d_gene: -
CDR3aa: ASSTRAVEANVLT

v_gene: TRBV27
j_gene: TRBJ2-6
d_gene: -
CDR3aa: ASSLQGFLIGANVLT

v_gene: TRBV4-1
j_gene: TRBJ2-5
d_gene: -
CDR3aa: ASSQEGGGVSETQY

v_gene: TRBV14
j_gene: TRBJ1-2
d_gene: -
CDR3aa: ASSRQGFLRGYT

v_gene: TRBV2
j_gene: TRBJ2-7
d_gene: TRBD1
CDR3aa: ASSGDRGLVEQY

v_gene: TRBV24-1
j_gene: TRBJ1-5
d_gene: -
CDR3aa: ATSDFYSNQPQH

v_gene: TRBV30
j_gene: TRBJ2-7
d_gene: TRBD2
CDR3aa: AWSIRTGGLMSYEQY

v_gene: TRBV27
j_gene: TRBJ2-7
d_gene: TRBD1
CDR3aa: ASSLAGGGIYEQY

v_gene: TRBV7-2
j_gene: TRBJ2-7
d_gene: -
CDR3aa: ASSLVVGGSDEQY

v_gene: TRBV11-2
j_gene: TRBJ1-6
d_gene: -
CDR3aa: ASRLQGYNSPLH

v_gene: TRBV6-5
j_gene: TRBJ2-1
d_gene: TRBD2
CDR3aa: ASLSAGYNEQF

v_gene: TRBV4-1
j_gene: TRBJ1-2
d_gene: -
CDR3aa: ASSQGVGGANYGYT

v_gene: TRBV9
j_gene: TRBJ2-1
d_gene: -
CDR3aa: ASSVRGSYNEQF

v_gene: TRBV30
j_gene: TRBJ1-5
d_gene: -
CDR3aa: AWSTGHSNQPQH

v_gene: TRBV9
j_gene: TRBJ2-2
d_gene: -
CDR3aa: ASSVFGREGGELF

v_gene: TRBV7-9
j_gene: TRBJ2-1
d_gene: -
CDR3aa: ASSLLVHEQF

v_gene: TRBV30
j_gene: TRBJ1-1
d_gene: -
CDR3aa: AWSGGRHTEAF